This T cell receptor (beta chain) appears in the sequencing data of a study of early T cells in non-severe SARS-CoV-2 infection. Study details: Sequenced material consisted of bulk RNA (from unsorted whole blood), and chains were unpaired. Notes on the study in general: The VDJdb matching leaned toward anti-spike CD8 responses and overlooked private and CD4 specificities.

Individual cDNA molecules received unique molecular identifiers during library preparation. One entry per CDR3 protein, called by TCRdb with MiXCR from the 5' RACE reads. The table includes 74,000 or so distinct CDR3 sequences, around 10% detected once. This CDR3 contains 13 residues. To note about this clonotype: Its specificity is unknown.

The sequence was collected from an adult who was a healthcare worker with PCR-confirmed SARS-CoV-2 infection or an uninfected control (not recorded which). J is TRBJ2-1 and V is TRBV12-2. TRBV12-2 represents a pseudogene. Source material: whole blood. DNA of the CDR3: TGTGCAAGTCGCTTCCATGGCGACAATGAGCAGTTCTTC. It encodes CASRFHGDNEQFF.